This T cell receptor beta chain is from a study of radiotherapy plus CTLA-4 blockade in lung cancer (dated by TCRdb to the late 2010s). At the level of the whole study: Among the enrolled patients, about 19% had an objective response, and about 29% reached disease control.

The library came from the immunoSEQ multiplex PCR assay. The table comes from immuneACCESS by way of TCRdb, which keeps in-frame sequences with V and J called. Part of the clones is missing from these tables; in studies checked, under half for an unresolved V gene and the rest for unknown reasons. The sample includes about 38,000 clones, with about 80% observed a single time. Less than 9% of the sample lies in the top ten. CDR1 and CDR2 are read off the germline V gene (reference sequence) as MNHEY and SMNVEV. The CDR3, cysteine through phenylalanine, is 14 amino acids long. Only the CDR3 DNA is retained, 42 bases long and in frame from the first base. V drops 0 bases and J drops 5 bases, leaving 10 bases in between. The investigation overall reported the following: Increased serum interferon-beta after radiation, together with early dynamic changes in blood T cell clones, were reported to be the strongest predictors of response. TCR clones derived from tumors expanded in peripheral blood after treatment with radiotherapy and ipilimumab.

This clone was seen a handful of times. The antigen it binds to is not known. No base-level quality is on record; no much larger clone is a single base apart. The study evaluated CTLA-4 blockade (ipilimumab) given together with focal radiation therapy in patients who had chemo-refractory metastatic non-small-cell lung cancer. The sequences come from peripheral blood, collected from a patient treated with radiotherapy plus ipilimumab. The chain couples TRBV27 to TRBJ1-2; too little of a D gene remains to name it. The receptor's source is a human donor with non-small cell lung cancer who had stable disease on radiotherapy plus ipilimumab. The DNA sequence is as follows: TGTGCCAGCAGTTTATCGTACGGCGGTTATGGCTACACCTTC. The encoded protein is CASSLSYGGYGYTF.